The present T cell receptor (beta chain) was sequenced within a study of CD8 T cells in ankylosing spondylitis. Germline V lookup: CDR1 DFQATT, CDR2 SNEGSKA (reference sequence). This CDR3 is 16 amino acids long. Trimming stripped 3 bases from V and 3 bases from J, with 18 bases between. In its sample, this clonotype was seen a few times. A single record per CDR3 protein comes from TCRdb applying MiXCR to the 5' RACE reads. The repertoire holds approximately 250,000 distinct CDR3 sequences, 32% seen once, with roughly 4% in the top ten. Sequencing was carried out using blood, either unsorted or a sorted T cell fraction (not recorded which). This TCR was sampled from a male donor with ankylosing spondylitis or in good health (not recorded which). The rearrangement uses TRBV20-1 and TRBJ2-4; D uncertain. CDR3 in amino acids: CSASRQHHSGKNIQYF. DNA for the CDR3: TGCAGTGCTAGTCGGCAACATCACAGTGGCAAAAACATTCAGTACTTC.